This T cell receptor beta chain comes out of a study of OX40 agonist ivuxolimab in advanced cancers. For the study at large: Patients were infused with ivuxolimab every 2 weeks at 0.01 to 10 mg/kg. Patients enrolled in dose escalation were diagnosed with hepatocellular carcinoma, melanoma, renal cell or head and neck cancer. Earlier anti-PD-1, anti-PD-L1 or anti-CTLA-4 therapy was permitted; about 44% had received some. Study conclusions and caveats: Certain nonresponding patients likewise had low normalized T-cell clonal expansion.

TCRdb's table, derived via immunoSEQ multiplex PCR, lists solely in-frame clones and lacks some. The table lists roughly 75,000 clones, roughly 91% of them singletons. From germline, CDR1 is SGDLS and CDR2 YYNGEE. Trimming took 6 bases from V and 2 from J; bases not matched to a gene: 9. This CDR3 spans 16 amino acids. This clone showed up just a few times. Its antigen is not known. The chain is built from TRBV9 and TRBJ2-2; 8 nucleotides align to TRBD1. This clonotype was obtained from an adult with an advanced solid tumor such as melanoma, head and neck, liver or kidney cancer. Sample: CD4+ or CD8+ T cells sorted from blood, taken in a trial of the OX40 agonist ivuxolimab. CDR3: CASTRADRANTGELFF. The CDR3 nucleotides are TGTGCCAGCACCCGGGCGGACAGGGCCAACACCGGGGAGCTGTTTTTT.